Described below is a single TCR beta chain sequence and its context. Its matching antigen is unknown. This sample stems from a study of graft-versus-host responses after intestinal transplantation. Overall study context: Every transplant recipient was induced with anti-thymocyte globulin, then maintained on tacrolimus and steroids for roughly 3 years.

Here immunoSEQ multiplex PCR was the method, and the copy in TCRdb shows in-frame clones only, minus some. The data hold nearly 95,000 clones, with around 93% observed a single time. Study-wide results and caveats: The authors found GvH clones in recipient marrow, some appearing first in ileum or blood. Allografts of one patient group, those with graft-donor T cell macrochimerism, had high graft-versus-host to host-versus-graft clonal ratios. Early post-transplant declines in HvG were associated with peak levels of circulating GvH clones.

Germline V gene lookup returns CDR1 MNHEY and CDR2 SMNVEV (reference sequence). The ends lost 1 base at V and 3 bases at J; junction bases unmatched: 4. The CDR3 is made up of 15 amino acids. The sample in question was unstimulated CD8+ T cells sorted from spleen or lymph node cells, obtained before intestinal transplant. This chain connects TRBV27 to TRBJ2-3, with 7 bases lining up with TRBD1. This clonotype was obtained from a human donor who received an intestinal transplant. CDR3 region: CASSLYRGRTDTQYF. The CDR3 bases are TGTGCCAGCAGTTTATACAGGGGTCGGACAGATACGCAGTATTTT.